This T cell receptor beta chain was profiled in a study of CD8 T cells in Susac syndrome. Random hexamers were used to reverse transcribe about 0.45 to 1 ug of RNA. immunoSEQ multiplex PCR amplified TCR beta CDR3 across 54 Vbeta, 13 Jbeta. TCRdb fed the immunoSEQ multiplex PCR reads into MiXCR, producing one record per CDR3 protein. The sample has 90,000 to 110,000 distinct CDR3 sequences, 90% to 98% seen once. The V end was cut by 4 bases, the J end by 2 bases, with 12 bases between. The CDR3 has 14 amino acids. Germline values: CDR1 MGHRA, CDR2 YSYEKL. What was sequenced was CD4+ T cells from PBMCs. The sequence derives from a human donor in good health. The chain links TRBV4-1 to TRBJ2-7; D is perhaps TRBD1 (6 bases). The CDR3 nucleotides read TGCGCCAGCAGCCTATCGACAGGCCCCTACGAGCAGTACTTC. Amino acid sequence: CASSLSTGPYEQYF.